These 19 T cell receptor beta chains were all obtained from the same sample, sequenced in a study of beta chain features in type 1 diabetes. The entirety of the isolated RNA underwent reverse transcription, so expressed TCRB transcripts were sequenced. Some clones are missing from TCRdb's copy, which holds only in-frame ones; the method was immunoSEQ multiplex PCR. Of approximately 380,000 clones listed, less than 15% are singletons. Sequences were obtained from naive CD4+ T cells from blood. The receptors here all came from a woman aged 18 to 35 in good health.

This clone was detected a few times. The CDR3 spells CASSLMALAGGHNEQFF. CDR3 nucleotides: TGTGCCAGCAGCTTGATGGCACTAGCGGGAGGCCACAATGAGCAGTTCTTC. The J gene is TRBJ2-1, the V gene TRBV5-4; 12 nucleotides match TRBD2. V shed 1 base and J 5 bases; nucleotides not matched to a gene: 7. Germline V gives CDR1 SGHNT, CDR2 YYREEE (reference sequence). This CDR3 spans 17 amino acids.

This chain links TRBV30 with TRBJ2-1; 16 bases agree with TRBD2. CDR3 length: 15 amino acids. Germline values: CDR1 GTSNPN, CDR2 SVGIG (reference sequence). J gave up 10 bases and V 3 bases, and 6 bases lay outside the gene matches. CDR3 sequence (DNA): TGTGCCTGGAGGGGACTAGCGGGAGGGCCGCGGGAGCAGTTCTTC. This sequence encodes CAWRGLAGGPREQFF.

This clone was detected only a few times. The chain is built from TRBV7-3 and TRBJ2-5; tentatively, D is TRBD1 (5 bases). Germline V gene lookup returns CDR1 SGHTA and CDR2 FQGTGA. This CDR3 region has 18 residues. Trimming took 5 bases from V and 6 from J, leaving 28 bases between them. The CDR3 bases are TGTGCCAGCAGCCCCCAGGGTACACTAATAGGTCCTCCGAAGACCCAGTACTTC. Its translation is CASSPQGTLIGPPKTQYF.

The genes are TRBV5-6 and TRBJ2-1, with 8 positions matching TRBD2. Germline V gives CDR1 SGHDT, CDR2 YYEEEE. Trimming removed 1 base from V and 10 bases from J; junction bases left unmatched: 7. This CDR3 spans 14 amino acids. In nucleotides, the CDR3 is TGTGCCAGCAGCTTGTACGGGAGGGCCCGGGAGCAGTTCTTC. It codes for CASSLYGRAREQFF. Complete variable domain (other parts from reference TRBV5-6 and TRBJ2-1): DAGVTQSPTHLIKTRGQQVTLRCSPKSGHDTVSWYQQALGQGPQFIFQYYEEEERQRGNFPDRFSGHQFPNYSSELNVNALLLGDSALYLCASSLYGRAREQFFGPGTRLTVL.

This clone was observed a few times. This chain links TRBV28 with TRBJ1-2; 8 bases fit TRBD1. Trimming removed 3 bases from V and 4 bases from J; junction bases left unmatched: 4. The CDR3 runs 14 residues. Germline values: CDR1 MDHEN, CDR2 SYDVKM. The CDR3: CASSLQGAPYGYTF. For the CDR3, the DNA is TGTGCCAGCAGTTTGCAGGGGGCCCCCTATGGCTACACCTTC.

The table lists this clone with a few counts. The chain employs TRBV19 and TRBJ2-7; TRBD2 might be the D (6 bases). Trimming pared 6 bases from V and 0 bases from J, leaving 15 bases between. The CDR3 is 15 amino acids. The germline V gene has CDR1 LNHDA and CDR2 SQIVND (reference sequence). CDR3: CASSNHGGVSYEQYF. CDR3 DNA: TGTGCCAGTAGCAATCACGGCGGGGTCTCCTACGAGCAGTACTTC.

A few counts support this clone. The chain links TRBV2 to TRBJ1-4, with 7 bases matching TRBD1. With 6 bases clipped from V and 4 bases from J, the junction kept 5 bases outside the gene matches. Per germline, CDR1 SNHLY and CDR2 FYNNEI. The CDR3 has 14 residues. The CDR3 region has the DNA TGTGCCAGCAGGCCCGGGACAGTTAATGAAAAACTGTTTTTT. Translated: CASRPGTVNEKLFF.

This clone was counted only a few times. This chain uses TRBV7-9 with TRBJ1-1, with unresolved D. V lost 5 bases to trimming and J lost 3 bases, with 13 bases between them. Germline V gene sequence: CDR1 SEHNR, CDR2 FQNEAQ (reference sequence). The CDR3 length is 14 residues. CDR3 sequence (DNA): TGTGCCAGCAGCCCTCCGGGGAGCCACACTGAAGCTTTCTTT. Its translation is CASSPPGSHTEAFF. Looking up the rest from reference TRBV7-9 and TRBJ1-1 gives the full variable domain: DTGVSQNPRHKITKRGQNVTFRCDPISEHNRLYWYRQTLGQGPEFLTYFQNEAQLEKSRLLSDRFSAERPKGSFSTLEIQRTEQGDSAMYLCASSPPGSHTEAFFGQGTRLTVV.

V is TRBV6-1 and J is TRBJ2-7; D is unclear. Looked up from germline, CDR1 is MNHNS and CDR2 is SASEGT. V was shortened by 4 bases and J by 0 bases, with 4 bases between the two germline ends. The CDR3 sequence is 12 residues long. The CDR3 here is CASSAISYEQYF. The CDR3 DNA follows: TGTGCCAGCAGTGCCATCTCCTACGAGCAGTACTTC.

The chain recombines TRBV27 with TRBJ2-7; D unclear. Germline V lookup: CDR1 MNHEY, CDR2 SMNVEV (reference sequence). With 9 bases removed from V and 1 base from J, the gap between germline ends came to 13 bases. The CDR3 contains 13 residues. The CDR3 protein is CASQTSPSYEQYF. CDR3 in DNA: TGTGCCAGTCAGACATCCCCTTCCTACGAGCAGTACTTC.

V is TRBV28 and J is TRBJ1-2; TRBD1 matches at 8 bases. Per the germline V gene, CDR1 is MDHEN and CDR2 is SYDVKM. V lost 4 bases and J lost 5; bases outside the gene matches: 9. CDR3 length equals 15 residues. CDR3 coding DNA: TGTGCCAGCAGTTCCTCCAGGGGGCCGGCGTATGGCTACACCTTC. Amino acid sequence: CASSSSRGPAYGYTF.

The sample holds a few counts of this clone. This sequence joins TRBV30 and TRBJ2-3, with D maybe TRBD1 (5 bases). The CDR3 sequence is 14 residues long. CDR1 and CDR2 (germline): GTSNPN, SVGIG (reference sequence). V was cut by 1 base and J by 4 bases, with 12 bases left in between. The CDR3 sequence: CAWSDRQISDTQYF. The CDR3 bases are TGTGCCTGGAGTGACAGGCAGATTTCAGATACGCAGTATTTT. Using reference TRBV30 and TRBJ2-3 for the parts outside the CDR3, the full variable domain is SQTIHQWPATLVQPVGSPLSLECTVEGTSNPNLYWYRQAAGRGLQLLFYSVGIGQISSEVPQNLSASRPQDRQFILSSKKLLLSDSGFYLCAWSDRQISDTQYFGPGTRLTVL.

The chain uses TRBV30 and TRBJ2-1; 7 bases match TRBD1. Germline trimming cut 3 bases from V and 3 bases from J; bases unmatched to any gene: 5. This CDR3 is built from 14 residues. Germline assignment: CDR1 GTSNPN and CDR2 SVGIG (reference sequence). In nucleotides, the CDR3 is TGTGCCTGGAGGTCACAGGGGAGCTACAATGAGCAGTTCTTC. Its translation: CAWRSQGSYNEQFF.

This clone was recorded a few times. The genes are TRBV6-1 and TRBJ1-2; 8 bases agree with TRBD1. This CDR3 comprises 15 residues. Germline V gene sequence: CDR1 MNHNS, CDR2 SASEGT. V was pared by 6 bases and J by 3 bases, with 9 bases of the junction left unmatched. CDR3 nucleotides: TGTGCCAGCAGCCTCCAGGGGGCAAAGCACTATGGCTACACCTTC. This encodes CASSLQGAKHYGYTF.

This chain joins TRBV4-3 and TRBJ1-2; TRBD1 aligns across 7 bases. The germline V gene encodes CDR1 LGHNA and CDR2 YSLEER. The V gene end was trimmed by 0 bases and the J gene end by 0 bases; junction bases not matched to a gene: 7. CDR3 length: 17 residues. The CDR3 nucleotides read TGCGCCAGCAGCCAAGAAGGAGGGGGCAGCGCTAACTATGGCTACACCTTC. This sequence encodes CASSQEGGGSANYGYTF.

The CDR3 coding sequence is TGTGCCTGGAGTGGTCCTGTAGCTGGGGAAAAACTGTTTTTT. It encodes CAWSGPVAGEKLFF. The rearrangement links TRBV30 to TRBJ1-4; the D is unclear. The CDR3 length is 14 residues. Trimming shortened V by 1 base and J by 8 bases, and 14 bases separated the two germline ends. The germline V gene encodes CDR1 GTSNPN and CDR2 SVGIG (reference sequence).

Only a few counts were recorded for this clone. The chain recombines TRBV6-5 with TRBJ2-5; no clear D gene. With 0 bases removed from V and 1 base from J, the gap between germline ends came to 6 bases. This CDR3 spans 14 amino acids. Germline V CDR1 and CDR2: MNHEY, SVGAGI. The DNA for the CDR3 is TGTGCCAGCAGTTACTCCCAGATCCAAGAGACCCAGTACTTC. It codes for CASSYSQIQETQYF.

As for this clone: This CDR3 is also generated by other DNA sequences in the sample. The rearrangement uses TRBV11-2 and TRBJ2-7; D not certain. Germline CDR1 SGHAT, CDR2 FQNNGV. The germline V and J ends were trimmed by 5 bases and 3 bases, with 5 bases remaining between them. CDR3 length equals 11 residues. For the CDR3, the DNA is TGTGCCAGCAGCCCTTACTACGAGCAGTACTTC. The encoded protein is CASSPYYEQYF. Combining the CDR3 with reference TRBV11-2 and TRBJ2-7 gives the whole variable domain EAGVAQSPRYKIIEKRQSVAFWCNPISGHATLYWYQQILGQGPKLLIQFQNNGVVDDSQLPKDRFSAERLKGVDSTLKIQPAKLEDSAVYLCASSPYYEQYFGPGTRLTVT.

A few counts support this clone. The V gene is TRBV7-9, the J gene TRBJ2-3, with TRBD2 matching over 12 bases. Trimming at V came to 5 bases and at J to 0 bases, leaving 9 bases not matched to a gene. Germline values: CDR1 SEHNR, CDR2 FQNEAQ (reference sequence). The CDR3 covers 18 residues. The CDR3 DNA is TGTGCCAGCAGCCTTTCTCTTGGACTAGCGGGGAGCACAGATACGCAGTATTTT. This codes for CASSLSLGLAGSTDTQYF.